This T cell receptor delta chain appears in the sequencing data of a study of Vδ1+ human thymocytes. Study-wide points: In the thymus, TRG and TRD repertoires looked highly polyclonal with Gaussian CDR3 lengths.

Sequences come from RNA converted to cDNA by reverse transcription. CDR3 amplicons came from multiplex PCR with pooled V-gene forward and constant-region reverse primers. TCRdb fed the multiplex PCR reads into CATT to redo clone calling. The sample includes more than 50,000 delta-chain clones, about 16% of them seen just once. The CDR3 contains 13 residues. Unmatched junction bases numbered 7, after V lost 5 bases and J lost 9 bases. The germline gives CDR1 GEAIGNYY, CDR2 EKD. This clone is termed medium-sized (0.01 to 0.1%). Its antigen is currently unknown. Between roughly 97% and 99.6% of sorted thymocytes were Vdelta1+.

The chain employs TRDV2 and TRDJ1, with 11 bases that match TRDD3. The TCR comes from a girl less than two years old who had congenital heart surgery. The specimen sequenced was Vdelta1+ gamma-delta thymocytes from the thymus. Noted subset: FACS-sorted CD3+ TCRalphabeta- TCRVdelta1+ TCRVdelta2- thymocytes. The CDR3 sequence: CACVGGGYGQLIF. The CDR3 nucleotides read TGTGCCTGTGTTGGTGGGGGATACGGCCAACTCATCTTT.